A selection of T cell receptor beta chains follows, all from one sample in a study of blood T cell repertoires in COVID-19. Assay: immunoSEQ multiplex PCR; the TCRdb copy retains only in-frame clones and omits some. This repertoire shows roughly 100,000 clones, around nine tenths found once; its top ten account for approximately 2.9%. Sample: peripheral blood. Every receptor here comes from a man aged 50 or older with active or convalescent COVID-19. Both conserved end residues are trimmed from each CDR3.

j_call v_call cdr3_aa
TRBJ2-1 TRBV6-1 ASSELTDNEQF
TRBJ2-2 TRBV2 ASSEERFTGELF
TRBJ2-7 TRBV14 ASSRQVSYEQY
TRBJ1-6 TRBV6-4 ASRVQGNSPLH
TRBJ1-1 TRBV6-1 ASSEAAAVSWNTEAF
TRBJ1-2 TRBV27 ASRRATGTGNGYT
TRBJ1-4 TRBV2 ASSDRTARSEKLF
TRBJ2-5 TRBV19 ASSMNLAKGETQY
TRBJ2-2 TRBV28 ASTENTGELF
TRBJ2-1 TRBV24-1 ATSVRGQEDNEQF
TRBJ1-6 TRBV4-1 ASSHPRGAYSPLH
TRBJ2-1 TRBV6-2/TRBV6-3 ASSFQRGGHSRGEQF
TRBJ1-5 TRBV3-1/TRBV3-2 ASSQDPNQPQH
TRBJ1-2 TRBV5-5 ASSEGAGVDYGYT
TRBJ1-1 TRBV7-9 ASSFTGSEAF
TRBJ1-4 TRBV4-3 ASSHETGELF
TRBJ2-5 TRBV28 ASSRAGSVQETQY
TRBJ1-6 TRBV27 ASSQSRGPNSPLH
TRBJ2-5 TRBV7-6 ASSLNLPGNQETQY
TRBJ2-6 TRBV3-1/TRBV3-2 ASRGMRDRGWALGANVLT
TRBJ1-3 TRBV3-1/TRBV3-2 ASMERNGNTIY
TRBJ2-7 TRBV30 AWSEGQADWVEQY
TRBJ1-2 TRBV3-1/TRBV3-2 ASSHTDRSYGYT
TRBJ2-7 TRBV9 ASSPHLAPYEQY
TRBJ1-2 TRBV13 ASSSRGEANYGYT
TRBJ1-5 TRBV28 ASSLGRGPQPQH
TRBJ2-7 TRBV9 ASSVGASGGMYEQY
TRBJ1-6 TRBV7-9 ASSPRQGAGSPLH
TRBJ2-3 TRBV19 ASSIGGGGISTDTQY
TRBJ2-1 TRBV24-1 ATSDPTPGGALNEQF
TRBJ2-5 TRBV2 ASSEEDRGFQETQY
TRBJ1-5 TRBV19 ASSTRPDSNQPQH
TRBJ2-2 TRBV9 ASSVGTTNTGELF
TRBJ1-6 TRBV6-1 ASSERTGGNSPLH
TRBJ2-5 TRBV11-2 ASAISAGGAKETQY
TRBJ2-5 TRBV15 ATSRDRGVQETQY
TRBJ1-5 TRBV7-2 ASSYTQGAGQPQH
TRBJ2-7 TRBV15 ATSRKGGTYEQY
TRBJ2-5 TRBV5-5 ASRLTGIEETQY
TRBJ1-2 TRBV28 ASSFRQGGYT
TRBJ1-2 TRBV30 AWSVGGIRSGYT
TRBJ1-2 TRBV9 ASSVGSLGDYGYT
TRBJ2-4 TRBV3-1/TRBV3-2 ASSQGQGVAKNIQY
TRBJ2-1 TRBV5-1 ASSLTSGYNEQF
TRBJ2-5 TRBV5-1 ASSLVTEKETQY
TRBJ2-3 TRBV28 ASSFTPGGGTDTQY
TRBJ1-5 TRBV19 ASSLRQVSTPQH
TRBJ1-1 TRBV18 ASSPNSQGEAF
TRBJ2-1 TRBV7-9 ASSLALGGPLNEQF
TRBJ1-1 TRBV6-6 ASSYSMTGEAF
TRBJ1-6 TRBV9 ASSAGTLNSPLH
TRBJ1-6 TRBV28 ASTPPDRVDSPLH
TRBJ1-5 TRBV2 ASSGTDSNQPQH
TRBJ1-5 TRBV10-3 AISESTDSWAQH
TRBJ1-2 TRBV2 ASSTGGSNYGYT
TRBJ2-1 TRBV5-4 ASSIGTSGGANNEQF
TRBJ2-7 TRBV6-6 ASSHSFDEQY